Included here is one TCR beta chain sequence, with context. This sample was included in a study of blood T cell repertoires in COVID-19. About the study: The United States, Italy and Spain provided the acute and convalescent COVID-19 samples. T cells, B-cell-depleted T cells, or PBMCs provided the cDNA or gDNA that served as material.

V dropped 3 bases and J dropped 0; count of bases not matched to a gene: 9. Germline CDR1 and CDR2: PRHDT and FYEKMQ (reference sequence). This CDR3 has 17 amino acids. The assay was immunoSEQ multiplex PCR, and TCRdb's table has in-frame clones only and misses some. The data hold under 250,000 clones, with around 88% observed a single time. The TCR sequence derives from a woman aged 45 to 65 with acute or convalescent COVID-19. The sample comprised peripheral blood. The V gene is TRBV13, the J gene TRBJ1-2; 8 nucleotides align to TRBD1. CDR3: CASSFGQGRLSNYGYTF. The CDR3 nucleotides read TGTGCCAGCAGCTTTGGACAGGGAAGGCTTTCTAACTATGGCTACACCTTC.